The TCR beta chain under discussion was sequenced for a study of blood T cell repertoires in COVID-19 (dated by TCRdb to the early 2020s). About the study as a whole: The collaborator samples originated in the United States, Italy and Spain and spanned the acute and convalescent phases of COVID-19. The prospective study material was composed of cDNA or gDNA derived from T cells, B-cell-depleted T cells, or PBMCs. Subjects who had been exposed to COVID-19, were actively infected with it, or had recovered from it provided the deeply sampled blood TCRbeta repertoires that made up the dataset. A freely available public database, intended as a resource for researchers studying the immune response to SARS-CoV-2, is where the repertoires were released. Samples were obtained from the ongoing ImmuneRACE study (first 160 participants) and from some 1,200 subjects provided by 6 global collaborators. Sample metadata almost always included a de-identified subject ID, COVID-19 status, age in years and sex. Where available, HLA class I and class II types were taken from metadata supplied by the sample provider and were not determined by assay-based typing.

What the work shows at the level of the full study, not this receptor alone: How much clinical and demographic metadata was included differed by source and by participant, and the metadata was provided uncurated.

In Seattle, one collaborating source enrolled patients while the infection was active and tracked those patients longitudinally over the course of disease. Each collaborating institution followed its own protocols to collect whole blood in K2EDTA tubes. Collaborator samples were shipped for TCRbeta analysis as frozen whole blood, isolated PBMCs, or DNA extracted from either sample type. As regards this clone: Its specific antigen is unknown. No qualities accompany the bases; no much larger clone lies one base away.

The germline V gene encodes CDR1 MNHEY and CDR2 SVGAGI. Counted from cysteine to phenylalanine, this CDR3 has 14 amino acids. CDR3 DNA is the only sequence kept; it has 42 bases, read in frame from the first base. V is reduced by 2 bases and J by 6 bases, leaving a spacing of 13 bases between them. The immunoSEQ Assay, a bias-controlled multiplex PCR, was used to amplify TCRbeta CDR3 regions from genomic DNA. In the original analysis: Nucleated cell counts per sample were estimated from amplification of reference gene primers within the assay. To quantify the absolute abundance of each unique TCRbeta CDR3 rearrangement, sequence reads were collapsed and filtered. For each sample, productive Simpson clonality was calculated as the square root of Simpson's diversity index over productive rearrangements. In TCRdb, the immuneACCESS table is reduced to in-frame sequences with V and J assigned. These tables do not hold every clone; where another copy was compared, an unresolved V gene accounts for under half, and the others remain unexplained. V, J and clone size are taken as reported in that table, and D and trimming were inferred from the DNA itself. For this sample the table gives roughly 180,000 clones, of which less than 85% were detected only once. 8.1% of the sample is taken by the ten largest.

Material for sequencing was peripheral blood. Here the chain combines TRBV6-5 and TRBJ1-2, with TRBD1 as a weak D call on 5 bases. The receptor's source is a woman aged 55-69 years with COVID-19, enrolled during active disease. The nucleotides are TGTGCCAGCAGTTACCAGGGTGAATCGGATGGCTACACCTTC. The translation is CASSYQGESDGYTF.